This is a list of T cell receptor beta chains from one sample in a study of early T cells in non-severe SARS-CoV-2 infection. One entry per CDR3 protein, called by TCRdb with MiXCR from the 5' RACE reads. The sample lists almost 45,000 distinct CDR3 sequences; around 6% were seen once. The sequencing sample was made of whole blood. The receptors come from an adult who was a healthcare worker with PCR-confirmed SARS-CoV-2 infection or an uninfected control (not recorded which). Each CDR3 is given with its conserved first and last residue. The D gene is left open where the match is weak. A row's size may be missing; if present it is once, few, many or a size class.

cdr3_length j_call v_call clone_size d_call cdr3_nt cdr3_aa
14 TRBJ2-3 TRBV12-3/TRBV12-4 NA TRBD1 TGTGCCAGCAGTCCCGGACAGGGGGCAGATACGCAGTATTTT CASSPGQGADTQYF
15 TRBJ2-5 TRBV19 NA TRBD2 TGTGCCAGTAGCCACTCCGGCGGGGGGGCCGAGACCCAGTACTTC CASSHSGGGAETQYF
17 TRBJ2-2 TRBV4-1 many NA TGCGCCAGCAGCCAAGGGGGTGCGGGGACGAACACCGGGGAGCTGTTTTTT CASSQGGAGTNTGELFF
15 TRBJ2-5 TRBV20-1 many NA TGCAGTGCTCCGCCCATGTCACTAGCAGACGGGACCCAGTACTTC CSAPPMSLADGTQYF
13 TRBJ2-5 TRBV7-9 few NA TGTGCCAGCAGCGCCCTGCCGGGGGAGACCCAGTACTTC CASSALPGETQYF
12 TRBJ2-7 TRBV7-2 few NA TGTGCCAGCACCCCGACGCCCTACGAGCAGTACTTC CASTPTPYEQYF
15 TRBJ1-4 TRBV30 many NA TGTGCCTGGAGTGAAACACGGGACATTAATGAAAAACTGTTTTTT CAWSETRDINEKLFF
15 TRBJ2-5 TRBV6-5 few TRBD2 TGTGCCAGCAGTCCTGGGAGCGGGGGGCTTGGGGCCCAGTACTTC CASSPGSGGLGAQYF
14 TRBJ1-5 TRBV28 NA NA TGTGCCAGCAGTTTCGAAGGGGATGCTCAGCCCCAGCATTTT CASSFEGDAQPQHF
14 TRBJ1-1 TRBV7-2 few NA TGTGCCAGCAGCTTAAGCCGGTGGAACACTGAAGCTTTCTTT CASSLSRWNTEAFF
12 TRBJ2-7 TRBV27 NA NA TGTGCCAGCCAAGGGGCATCCTACGAGCAGTACTTC CASQGASYEQYF
14 TRBJ2-7 TRBV6-6 NA NA TGTGCCAGCAGTCGGACAGCCCTTGACTCCGAGCAGTACTTC CASSRTALDSEQYF
14 TRBJ2-1 TRBV5-1 medium-sized TRBD1 TGCGCCAGCAGCGGGGGACAGGGGCCGAGTGAGCAGTTCTTC CASSGGQGPSEQFF
14 TRBJ2-7 TRBV27 NA NA TGTGCCAGCAGTTTAGGGGACAATTCCTACGAGCAGTACTTC CASSLGDNSYEQYF
16 TRBJ2-1 TRBV7-8 many TRBD1 TGTGCCAGCAGCTTCCGGGACAGGAGTCTGTCGGGGGAGCAGTTCTTC CASSFRDRSLSGEQFF
15 TRBJ1-5 TRBV7-2 many NA TGTGCCAGCAGCTTTCAGGGTGGCAGCAATCAGCCCCAGCATTTT CASSFQGGSNQPQHF
12 TRBJ2-7 TRBV29-1 many NA TGCAGCGTTGAAGTTGGGGGGCAAGAGCAGTACTTC CSVEVGGQEQYF
13 TRBJ2-7 TRBV19 few NA TGTGCCAGTAGCCGGGGGATTGTCTACGAGCAGTACTTC CASSRGIVYEQYF
15 TRBJ2-7 TRBV4-3 many NA TGCGCCAGCAGCCAAGAAGAGGGCCGGCCCTACGAGCAGTACTTC CASSQEEGRPYEQYF
16 TRBJ1-4 TRBV28 NA TRBD1 TGTGCCAGCAGTTTATCGGACAGGGGGGCTAATGAAAAACTGTTTTTT CASSLSDRGANEKLFF
16 TRBJ2-3 TRBV11-2 NA NA TGTGCCAGCAGCTTAGAATGGGCGGGAAACACAGATACGCAGTATTTT CASSLEWAGNTDTQYF
13 TRBJ2-2 TRBV19 NA NA TGTGCCAGTAGTATATCAGGGGCCGGGGAGCTGTTTTTT CASSISGAGELFF
12 TRBJ2-3 TRBV12-3/TRBV12-4 NA TRBD1 TGTGCCAGCAGTTCGGACAGGAATACGCAGTATTTT CASSSDRNTQYF
18 TRBJ2-3 TRBV6-1 many NA TGTGCCAGCAGTGAACCAGACAGGGCGGAGACCTGGGGACTGGGGCAGTATTTT CASSEPDRAETWGLGQYF
13 TRBJ1-1 TRBV10-3 NA NA TGTGCCATCAGTTACAGGGTTGACACTGAAGCTTTCTTT CAISYRVDTEAFF
11 TRBJ2-3 TRBV20-1 many NA TGCAGTGCTGAGGACAGAGATACGCAGTATTTT CSAEDRDTQYF
16 TRBJ2-3 TRBV3-1 many TRBD2 TGTGCCAGCAGCCTACCGGGACTAGCGGGGTTTCATACGCAGTATTTT CASSLPGLAGFHTQYF
14 TRBJ2-7 TRBV5-4 few NA TGTGCCAGCAGCTTGGGTGACGTCTCCTACGAGCAGTACTTC CASSLGDVSYEQYF
15 TRBJ2-2 TRBV7-6 NA NA TGTGCCAGCAGCTTAGCAATGGGGGGCACCGGGGAGCTGTTTTTT CASSLAMGGTGELFF
15 TRBJ2-7 TRBV28 many TRBD1 TGTGCCAGCAGTTCGACAGGGGGCTCCTCCTACGAGCAGTACTTC CASSSTGGSSYEQYF
13 TRBJ2-3 TRBV20-1 NA NA TGCAGTGCTAGCAGGGTTGTACGGGATACGCAGTATTTT CSASRVVRDTQYF
14 TRBJ1-5 TRBV5-3 many NA TGTGCCAGAACCACGACAGTTAACAATCAGCCCCAGCATTTT CARTTTVNNQPQHF
15 TRBJ2-1 TRBV11-2 many NA TGTGCCAGCAACCCTGCCTGGGGTGGCTACAATGAGCAGTTCTTC CASNPAWGGYNEQFF
16 TRBJ2-7 TRBV4-1 few TRBD1 TGCGCCAGCAGCCAAGATCGAGCAGGGGGCATGGACGAGCAGTACTTC CASSQDRAGGMDEQYF
14 TRBJ2-7 TRBV28 many TRBD1 TGTGCCAGCAGCTTGTCGACAGGGGGCGGCGAGCAGTACTTC CASSLSTGGGEQYF
11 TRBJ2-1 TRBV7-2 few NA TGTGCCAGCAGCCGCTTTAATGAGCAGTTCTTC CASSRFNEQFF
13 TRBJ2-5 TRBV13 NA NA TGTGCCAGCAGCTTGGGGACGTATGAGACCCAGTACTTC CASSLGTYETQYF
14 TRBJ2-1 TRBV29-1 many TRBD2 TGCAGCGTTTTGGGACTAGCGGGGCGGAATGAGCAGTTCTTC CSVLGLAGRNEQFF
15 TRBJ2-3 TRBV5-1 few TRBD1 TGCGCCAGCAGCCCCTGGACAGGCTACACAGATACGCAGTATTTT CASSPWTGYTDTQYF
15 TRBJ2-3 TRBV6-5 few TRBD2 TGTGCCAGCAGTACTCGGACTAGCGGGGCAGATACGCAGTATTTT CASSTRTSGADTQYF
12 TRBJ2-7 TRBV20-1 many TRBD1 TGCAGTGCCAAAGACAGGGCCCACGAGCAGTACTTC CSAKDRAHEQYF
13 TRBJ1-1 TRBV5-5 many TRBD1 TGTGCCAGCAGCTTTACAGGGGCCACTGAAGCTTTCTTT CASSFTGATEAFF